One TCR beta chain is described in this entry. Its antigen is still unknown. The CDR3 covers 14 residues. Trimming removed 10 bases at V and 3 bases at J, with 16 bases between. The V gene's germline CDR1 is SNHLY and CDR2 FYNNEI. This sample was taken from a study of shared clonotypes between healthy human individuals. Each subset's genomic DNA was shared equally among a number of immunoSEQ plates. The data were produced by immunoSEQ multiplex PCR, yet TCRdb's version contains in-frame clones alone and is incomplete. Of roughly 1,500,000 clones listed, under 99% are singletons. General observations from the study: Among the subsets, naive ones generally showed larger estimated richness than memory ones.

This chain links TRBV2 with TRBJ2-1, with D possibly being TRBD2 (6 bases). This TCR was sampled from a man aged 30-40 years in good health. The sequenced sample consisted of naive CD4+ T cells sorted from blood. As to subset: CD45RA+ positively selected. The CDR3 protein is CATIDGGYYNEQFF. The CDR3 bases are TGTGCCACCATAGACGGGGGATACTACAATGAGCAGTTCTTC.